Listed below are T cell receptor beta chains from one sample, sequenced in a study of molecular identifiers for immune sequencing clone quantification. TCRdb ran MiXCR on the PCR reads and lists one entry per CDR3 protein. The sample includes just under 650,000 distinct CDR3 sequences, 20% of them seen just once. The sequenced sample consisted of naive CD8+ T cells from blood, with Jurkat cell RNA spiked in. The receptors were gathered from a human donor in good health. Some libraries in this study had Jurkat cell RNA spiked in. Each CDR3 is given with its conserved first and last residue. The order of the fields is CDR3 DNA, CDR3 protein, J gene, V gene, D gene, clone size, CDR3 length. The D gene is left open where the match is weak. A clone size is listed for some rows: how often the clone was seen (once, few, many), or a class if it is expanded.

DNA: TGTGCCAGCAGCTCCGACCCCGGGGGGCGGACAGATACGCAGTATTTT; CDR3: CASSSDPGGRTDTQYF; J: TRBJ2-3; V: TRBV7-9; D: .; size: many; length: 16
DNA: TGCAGCGCCCCTCAGCGCAGCTACGAGCAGTACTTC; CDR3: CSAPQRSYEQYF; J: TRBJ2-7; V: TRBV29-1; D: .; size: many; length: 12
DNA: TGCAGCGTTCAGGGTATCGACAATGAGCAGTTCTTC; CDR3: CSVQGIDNEQFF; J: TRBJ2-1; V: TRBV29-1; D: .; size: many; length: 12
DNA: TGTGCCAGCAGCCCCTATCAGGGGGGCGAGGGAGATGCGCAGTATTTT; CDR3: CASSPYQGGEGDAQYF; J: TRBJ2-3; V: TRBV7-9; D: .; size: .; length: 16
DNA: TGCGCCAGCAGCCCGCATACAGGGTTCAACGAGCAGTACTTC; CDR3: CASSPHTGFNEQYF; J: TRBJ2-7; V: TRBV4-3; D: .; size: many; length: 14
DNA: TGTGCCAGCAGTTTATCTCCCTACGGCTACTCCTACAATGAGCAGTCCTTC; CDR3: CASSLSPYGYSYNEQSF; J: TRBJ2-1; V: TRBV28; D: .; size: few; length: 17
DNA: TGTGCCAGCGGACCAGGGATTACCTACGAGCAGTACTTC; CDR3: CASGPGITYEQYF; J: TRBJ2-7; V: TRBV27; D: .; size: many; length: 13
DNA: TGTGCCAGCAGTGAAGCGCTCCAAGGAGAAGCTTTCTTT; CDR3: CASSEALQGEAFF; J: TRBJ1-1; V: TRBV2; D: .; size: many; length: 13
DNA: TGTGCCTGGAGTGGAGAAGTGTCAGGGGCAAACTATGGCTACACCTTC; CDR3: CAWSGEVSGANYGYTF; J: TRBJ1-2; V: TRBV30; D: .; size: .; length: 16
DNA: TGCGCCAGCAGCCAAGAACATCGGCCGGCGGATACGCAGTATTTT; CDR3: CASSQEHRPADTQYF; J: TRBJ2-3; V: TRBV4-3; D: .; size: many; length: 15
DNA: TGTGCCAGCAGTGTTTCCAACAGGGTAGGCACTGAAGCTTTCTTT; CDR3: CASSVSNRVGTEAFF; J: TRBJ1-1; V: TRBV25-1; D: .; size: .; length: 15
DNA: TGTGCCAGCAGGGGGGTGTCCTACGAGCAGTACTTC; CDR3: CASRGVSYEQYF; J: TRBJ2-7; V: TRBV2; D: .; size: .; length: 12
DNA: TGTGCCACCAGCGCTCCCGGGACTAGCGATCACAATGAGCAGTTCTTC; CDR3: CATSAPGTSDHNEQFF; J: TRBJ2-1; V: TRBV15; D: TRBD2; size: few; length: 16
DNA: TGTGTCACCAGCGGAAAAACTAGCACCGAGCAGTACTTC; CDR3: CVTSGKTSTEQYF; J: TRBJ2-7; V: TRBV15; D: .; size: few; length: 13
DNA: TGTGCCAGTTGGACAGGGGGATTCGCTGAAGCTTTCTTT; CDR3: CASWTGGFAEAFF; J: TRBJ1-1; V: TRBV19; D: TRBD1; size: many; length: 13
DNA: TGTGCCAGCAGTTACTCCCCAGCGGGGGAAGAGACCCAGTACTTC; CDR3: CASSYSPAGEETQYF; J: TRBJ2-5; V: TRBV6-5; D: TRBD2; size: many; length: 15
DNA: TGTGCCACCAGTGATTTGCACAGCCCCTACGAGCAGTACTTC; CDR3: CATSDLHSPYEQYF; J: TRBJ2-7; V: TRBV24-1; D: .; size: few; length: 14
DNA: TGCAGCGCAATTCAAAGCGGGAACACTGAAGCTTTCTTT; CDR3: CSAIQSGNTEAFF; J: TRBJ1-1; V: TRBV29-1; D: .; size: few; length: 13
DNA: TGTGCCACCAGTGCGGCAGGAACACTTCATCAGCCCCAGCATTTT; CDR3: CATSAAGTLHQPQHF; J: TRBJ1-5; V: TRBV24-1; D: .; size: few; length: 15
DNA: TGTGCCAGCGTACAGGATTTGAACACTGAAGCTTTCTTT; CDR3: CASVQDLNTEAFF; J: TRBJ1-1; V: TRBV7-9; D: .; size: many; length: 13
DNA: TGTGCCAGCAGCTTAGATCCGGGGGCGCGGGACCAGCCCCAGCATTTT; CDR3: CASSLDPGARDQPQHF; J: TRBJ1-5; V: TRBV7-9; D: .; size: many; length: 16
DNA: TGTGCCAGCAGTTTTGGTCAGCGCAATCAGCCCCAGCATTTT; CDR3: CASSFGQRNQPQHF; J: TRBJ1-5; V: TRBV27; D: .; size: .; length: 14
DNA: TGTGCCAGCAGTCTAGCGCTGTACACAGATACGCAGTATTTT; CDR3: CASSLALYTDTQYF; J: TRBJ2-3; V: TRBV7-6; D: .; size: many; length: 14
DNA: TGTGCCTGGAAGCTGGGACCAAGTATCGGAGTTCGGGACGAGCAGTACTTC; CDR3: CAWKLGPSIGVRDEQYF; J: TRBJ2-7; V: TRBV30; D: .; size: .; length: 17
DNA: TGTGCCACCTACCCTGGGTCAGAACCCTCTGGGGCCAACGTCCTGACTTTC; CDR3: CATYPGSEPSGANVLTF; J: TRBJ2-6; V: TRBV19; D: .; size: few; length: 17
DNA: TGTGCCAGCAGCGTAGGACAGGGCGACACAGATACGCAGTATTTT; CDR3: CASSVGQGDTDTQYF; J: TRBJ2-3; V: TRBV9; D: TRBD1; size: many; length: 15
DNA: TGCGCCAGCAGCTTGCAGGACATGTTTGAAGAGACCCAGTACTTC; CDR3: CASSLQDMFEETQYF; J: TRBJ2-5; V: TRBV5-1; D: .; size: few; length: 15
DNA: TGTGCCAGCAGCTTGGTCGGTCAGGGCCTTGAAGCTTTCTTT; CDR3: CASSLVGQGLEAFF; J: TRBJ1-1; V: TRBV5-6; D: .; size: many; length: 14
DNA: TGCGCCAGCAGCTGGGGGATATACAATGAGCAGTTCTTC; CDR3: CASSWGIYNEQFF; J: TRBJ2-1; V: TRBV5-1; D: .; size: .; length: 13
DNA: TGCGCCAGCAGCTTGAAGGACAGGGGTTCGAACACTGAAGCTTTCTTT; CDR3: CASSLKDRGSNTEAFF; J: TRBJ1-1; V: TRBV5-1; D: TRBD1; size: many; length: 16
DNA: TGCGCCAGCAGCCAAGGTGTAGTCACCCTGAAAGGGGAGCTGTTTTTT; CDR3: CASSQGVVTLKGELFF; J: TRBJ2-2; V: TRBV4-1; D: .; size: .; length: 16
DNA: TGTGCCAGCAGTTGGGGCAGGGGCCAGCCCCAGCATTTT; CDR3: CASSWGRGQPQHF; J: TRBJ1-5; V: TRBV12-3/TRBV12-4; D: .; size: many; length: 13
DNA: TGCAGTGCTCCCTCCTACGAGCAGTACTTC; CDR3: CSAPSYEQYF; J: TRBJ2-7; V: TRBV20-1; D: .; size: many; length: 10
DNA: TGTGCCAGCAGCTTTAGCGGGCTAAAGGGAGATACGCAGTATTTT; CDR3: CASSFSGLKGDTQYF; J: TRBJ2-3; V: TRBV7-2; D: TRBD2; size: many; length: 15
DNA: TGCAGCGTTGGCTTCGAATGGCGTGAGCAGTACTTC; CDR3: CSVGFEWREQYF; J: TRBJ2-7; V: TRBV29-1; D: .; size: .; length: 12
DNA: TGTGCCAGCAGCTTAAGCGGGAGGGCCGCAGATACGCAGTATTTT; CDR3: CASSLSGRAADTQYF; J: TRBJ2-3; V: TRBV7-9; D: TRBD2; size: many; length: 15